This is a list of T cell receptor beta chains from one sample in a study of blood T cell repertoires in COVID-19. The repertoire was sequenced with immunoSEQ multiplex PCR; TCRdb's copy has only in-frame clones and lacks some. This repertoire shows under 250,000 clones, approximately 86% found once; its top ten account for about 2.5%. Sample: PBMCs or T cells enriched from blood (not recorded which). The receptors originated from a woman aged 25 to 45 with acute COVID-19. Each CDR3 is given with its conserved first and last residue. The D gene is left open where the match is weak. Size is stated for part of the rows, as once, few or many counts, or as a class when the clone is expanded.

once	TRBD1	TRBV10-3	TRBJ1-5	TGTGCCATCAGTAGCGGCAGGGGGCAGGATCAGCCCCAGCATTTT	CAISSGRGQDQPQHF
-	-	TRBV7-8	TRBJ1-2	TGTGCCAGCAGCTTAGCAGGGGCCCAGGATAACTATGGCTACACCTTC	CASSLAGAQDNYGYTF
-	TRBD1	TRBV18	TRBJ1-3	TGTGCCAGCTCACCACCGGAGGGGATAGGGACAGATGGAAACACCATATATTTT	CASSPPEGIGTDGNTIYF
-	-	TRBV7-2	TRBJ1-1	TGTGCCAGCAGCTTGCGGGGAGACGGCGGCGGCACTGAAGCTTTCTTT	CASSLRGDGGGTEAFF
-	TRBD1	TRBV18	TRBJ2-7	TGTGCCAGCTCACTTCCAGGGGGCAACGAGCAGTACTTC	CASSLPGGNEQYF
once	TRBD1	TRBV4-1	TRBJ1-1	TGCGCCAGCAGCCAAGGGGGAGGGGCCAGGGGGCTCCGGACTGAAGCTTTCTTT	CASSQGGGARGLRTEAFF
-	TRBD2	TRBV28	TRBJ2-1	TGTGCCAGCAGACTCGGGGGGGGCCAGCAGTTCTTC	CASRLGGGQQFF
-	-	TRBV15	TRBJ2-1	TGTGCCACCAGCGGAAGAAGAGGGCATGAGCAGTTCTTC	CATSGRRGHEQFF
-	-	TRBV9	TRBJ2-5	TGTGCCAGCAGCGTAGCTGAGGGTGAGACCCAGTACTTC	CASSVAEGETQYF
-	-	TRBV7-9	TRBJ2-2	TGTGCCAGCAGCCCCATGGGCAACACCGGGGAGCTGTTTTTT	CASSPMGNTGELFF
-	-	TRBV5-4	TRBJ1-6	TGTGCCAGCAGCTTGGCCTGGGGAGTTGGCTCCTATAATTCACCCCTCCACTTT	CASSLAWGVGSYNSPLHF
few	TRBD1	TRBV6-2/TRBV6-3	TRBJ1-2	TGTGCCAGCAGTGAGATCGGGACAGGGAAGCCGGGCTACACCTTC	CASSEIGTGKPGYTF
-	-	TRBV5-1	TRBJ1-1	TGCGCCAGCAGCTTGTGGGACAAGAACACTGAAGCTTTCTTT	CASSLWDKNTEAFF
-	-	TRBV30	TRBJ1-6	TGTGCCTGGAGCCGGGGAAATAATTCACCCCTCCACTTT	CAWSRGNNSPLHF
once	TRBD1	TRBV12-5	TRBJ1-1	TGTGCTAGTGGTTCCGACAGGGGGCGAACTGAAGCTTTCTTT	CASGSDRGRTEAFF
-	TRBD1	TRBV2	TRBJ1-3	TGTGCCAGCAGCGAAGGGACAGAGGGCCGCGGAAACACCATATATTTT	CASSEGTEGRGNTIYF
-	-	TRBV29-1	TRBJ2-7	TGCAGCGTCGCCACTCAGGGGAACACCTACGAGCAGTACTTC	CSVATQGNTYEQYF
-	-	TRBV29-1	TRBJ2-1	TGCAGCGGGGACATCTACAATGAGCAGTTCTTC	CSGDIYNEQFF
-	TRBD1	TRBV6-5	TRBJ2-1	TGTGCCAGCAGTTACCAGGACAGGCCATACAATGAGCAGTTCTTC	CASSYQDRPYNEQFF
-	TRBD1	TRBV16	TRBJ1-5	TGTGCCAGCAGCCCCCGGACAGGGGGAAACAATCAGCCCCAGCATTTT	CASSPRTGGNNQPQHF
-	-	TRBV2	TRBJ1-1	TGTGCCAGCAGGGAAGAAAGGGGTAACACTGAAGCTTTCTTT	CASREERGNTEAFF
-	TRBD2	TRBV29-1	TRBJ2-1	TGCAGCGTTGGGGAGCGGGGGCGGGATGAGCAGTTCTTC	CSVGERGRDEQFF
-	-	TRBV7-2	TRBJ1-4	TGTGCCAGCAGCTTAGGGCCCCAGGGCAAACTGTTTTTT	CASSLGPQGKLFF
few	TRBD1	TRBV10-3	TRBJ1-1	TGTGCCATCCGAGGACAGGGGGCCAAGCACACTGAAGCTTTCTTT	CAIRGQGAKHTEAFF
-	-	TRBV11-3	TRBJ1-6	TGTGCCAGCAGCTTAGATTCGGTTAATTCACCCCTCCACTTT	CASSLDSVNSPLHF
-	-	TRBV19	TRBJ1-4	TGTGCCAGTAGTCCTTCAACTAATGAAAAACTGTTTTTT	CASSPSTNEKLFF
-	-	TRBV19	TRBJ1-5	TGTGCCAGTAGTATCCAGGGCCGGGCGAGCAATCAGCCCCAGCATTTT	CASSIQGRASNQPQHF
-	-	TRBV29-1	TRBJ2-1	TGCAGCGCCGCCGGGGGATACAATGAGCAGTTCTTC	CSAAGGYNEQFF
-	-	TRBV5-4	TRBJ1-1	TGTGCCAGCAGATTAGGAGGGGCCCTGAACACTGAAGCTTTCTTT	CASRLGGALNTEAFF
-	TRBD1	TRBV30	TRBJ1-5	TGTGCCTGGAGCGCCGACAGGGGAGGGCAGCCCCAGCATTTT	CAWSADRGGQPQHF
-	-	TRBV5-1	TRBJ2-7	TGCGCCAGCAGCAGAACCCTGACAGCCGGGGGCGAGCAGTACTTC	CASSRTLTAGGEQYF
-	-	TRBV19	TRBJ1-1	TGTGCCAGTAGCTACTTCGACAGTGAAGCTTTCTTT	CASSYFDSEAFF
-	TRBD2	TRBV27	TRBJ2-2	TGTGCCAGCAGTTTAGCGGGGGGGCGGAGGACTCGCGGGGGGGAGCTGTTTTTT	CASSLAGGRRTRGGELFF
-	TRBD1	TRBV7-9	TRBJ2-5	TGTGCCAGCAGCTTAAGCAGGGTCAGGGGGGAGACCCAGTACTTC	CASSLSRVRGETQYF
-	-	TRBV30	TRBJ1-1	TGTGCCTGGAGTGTGAGGATTACTAACACTGAAGCTTTCTTT	CAWSVRITNTEAFF
-	TRBD2	TRBV14	TRBJ2-3	TGTGCCAGCAGCCAACCCCCGGGACTAGCGGGGTCCGATACGCAGTATTTT	CASSQPPGLAGSDTQYF
few	-	TRBV19	TRBJ1-2	TGTGCCAGTAGTGGTAGACAGGACCCTCGTATATATGGCTACACCTTC	CASSGRQDPRIYGYTF
-	TRBD1	TRBV7-9	TRBJ1-2	TGTGCCAGCAGCCCCGGACAGGCCTATGGCTACACCTTC	CASSPGQAYGYTF
-	TRBD2	TRBV10-1	TRBJ2-1	TGCGCCAGCAGTGGAGTAGGTAGCGGGGGGGCCTTCAATGAGCAGTTCTTC	CASSGVGSGGAFNEQFF
-	-	TRBV10-3	TRBJ2-7	TGTGCCATCAGTGAAAAACAGAGCCAGGAGCAGTACTTC	CAISEKQSQEQYF
-	-	TRBV10-2	TRBJ2-3	TGCGCCAGCAGTGACTTCTACACAGATACGCAGTATTTT	CASSDFYTDTQYF
-	-	TRBV27	TRBJ1-2	TGTGCCAGCAGAGACGGGGGGCTAGGAGGCTACACCTTC	CASRDGGLGGYTF
-	TRBD1	TRBV5-1	TRBJ1-2	TGCGCCAGCAGCTTGGAAGGGACAGGGCCCAACTATGGCTACACCTTC	CASSLEGTGPNYGYTF
-	-	TRBV7-8	TRBJ2-5	TGTGCCAGCAGCTTAAGGGGGTACGGGGGGGAGACCCAGTACTTC	CASSLRGYGGETQYF
-	TRBD1	TRBV5-4	TRBJ1-1	TGTGCCAGCAGCACCGGACAGGGGTTGGACACTGAAGCTTTCTTT	CASSTGQGLDTEAFF
-	-	TRBV7-9	TRBJ1-2	TGTGCCAGCAGCCCCGTAGTGCGAGGCTACACCTTC	CASSPVVRGYTF
-	TRBD1	TRBV7-6	TRBJ1-1	TGTGCCAGCAGCCCACTGACAGGGGGTAACACTGAAGCTTTCTTT	CASSPLTGGNTEAFF
-	TRBD2	TRBV9	TRBJ2-3	TGTGCCAGCAGCCCTTCGGAGCGGGGGGGCCCGGATACGCAGTATTTT	CASSPSERGGPDTQYF
-	TRBD1	TRBV19	TRBJ2-5	TGTGCCAGTAGTATAGATCACAGGGGGTTCGGAGAGACCCAGTACTTC	CASSIDHRGFGETQYF